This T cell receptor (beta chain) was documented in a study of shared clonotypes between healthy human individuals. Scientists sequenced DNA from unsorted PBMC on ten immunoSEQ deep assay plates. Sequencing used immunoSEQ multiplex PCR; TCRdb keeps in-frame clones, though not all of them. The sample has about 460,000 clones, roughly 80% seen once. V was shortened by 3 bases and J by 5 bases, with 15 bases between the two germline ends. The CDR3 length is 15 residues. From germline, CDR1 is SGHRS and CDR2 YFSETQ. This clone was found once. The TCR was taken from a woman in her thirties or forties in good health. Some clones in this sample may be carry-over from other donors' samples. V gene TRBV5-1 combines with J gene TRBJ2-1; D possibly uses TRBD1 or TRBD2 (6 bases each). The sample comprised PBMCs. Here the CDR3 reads CASSSSGGAHNEQFF. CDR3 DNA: TGCGCCAGCAGCTCCTCCGGGGGCGCCCACAATGAGCAGTTCTTC.